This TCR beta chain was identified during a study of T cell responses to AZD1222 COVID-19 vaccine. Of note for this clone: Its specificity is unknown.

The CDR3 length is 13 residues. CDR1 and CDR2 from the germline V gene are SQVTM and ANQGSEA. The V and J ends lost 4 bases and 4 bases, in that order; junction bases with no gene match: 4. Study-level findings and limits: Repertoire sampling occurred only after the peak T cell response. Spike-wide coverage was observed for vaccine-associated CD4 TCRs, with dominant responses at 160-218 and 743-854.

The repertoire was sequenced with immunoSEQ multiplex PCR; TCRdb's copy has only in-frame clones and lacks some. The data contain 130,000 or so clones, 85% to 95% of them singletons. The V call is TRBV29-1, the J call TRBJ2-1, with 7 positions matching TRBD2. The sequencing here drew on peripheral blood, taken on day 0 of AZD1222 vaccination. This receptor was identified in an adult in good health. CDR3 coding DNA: TGCAGCGTTGCCCGGGAGGAGTACAATGAGCAGTTCTTC. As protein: CSVAREEYNEQFF.